This T cell receptor (beta chain) was recovered during a study of blood T cell repertoires in COVID-19. Overall study: Italy, Spain and the United States were the sources of the convalescent and acute COVID-19 samples. In each case, the material was cDNA or gDNA derived from T cells, B-cell-depleted T cells, or PBMCs.

Germline V gene data show CDR1 as MNHEY and CDR2 as SVGAGI. The CDR3 covers 14 residues. V shed 8 bases and J 4 bases; nucleotides not matched to a gene: 7. As processed by the authors: Amplifying reference gene primers gave estimates of nucleated cell counts. Sequenced by immunoSEQ multiplex PCR; TCRdb stores in-frame clones only, minus some. The V and J calls and clone size were taken over from that table, and D and trimming were inferred from the DNA. Found here are about 140,000 clones, around nine tenths of them singletons; the top ten hold approximately 5.4%. Sequenced: peripheral blood. This clonotype was obtained from a human donor in a cohort sampled during active COVID-19. The rearrangement links TRBV6-5 to TRBJ1-4, with TRBD1 identical over 7 bases. The CDR3 sequence: CASFRQGINEKLFF. CDR3 sequence (DNA): TGTGCCAGCTTCCGACAGGGCATTAATGAAAAACTGTTTTTT.